Only a few counts were recorded for the clone carrying this TCR beta chain. Its antigen is still unknown. Then a second PCR, running roughly 6 to 11 cycles, was carried out with a sample-barcoded 5' primer and a J-beta primer mix. TCRdb used MiXCR to reprocess the 5' RACE reads, holding one entry per CDR3 protein. The sample has 800,000 to 950,000 distinct CDR3 sequences, just under 30% seen once. V was pared by 6 bases and J by 8 bases, with 4 bases of the junction left unmatched. CDR1 MNHEY and CDR2 SMNVEV come from the germline V gene (reference sequence). This CDR3 has 13 residues. This specimen comes from a study of blood T cells in healthy people across ages. Study-wide points: Unsorted PBMC input precluded a conclusive naive versus antigen-experienced comparison.

This sample also belongs to another study, concerning T cells of mothers and their children. From that study: Each donor was one of three healthy Caucasian mothers or one of their six children. Sequencing got over 8 million TCR beta CDR3 reads from each mother and several million from each child.

This TCR came from a woman in her thirties or forties in good health. This chain links TRBV27 with TRBJ2-1; 10 nucleotides line up with TRBD1. The specimen sequenced was blood. Written as DNA, the CDR3 is TGTGCCAGCAGCGGACAGGGGGGCGATGAGCAGTTCTTC. Protein sequence: CASSGQGGDEQFF.